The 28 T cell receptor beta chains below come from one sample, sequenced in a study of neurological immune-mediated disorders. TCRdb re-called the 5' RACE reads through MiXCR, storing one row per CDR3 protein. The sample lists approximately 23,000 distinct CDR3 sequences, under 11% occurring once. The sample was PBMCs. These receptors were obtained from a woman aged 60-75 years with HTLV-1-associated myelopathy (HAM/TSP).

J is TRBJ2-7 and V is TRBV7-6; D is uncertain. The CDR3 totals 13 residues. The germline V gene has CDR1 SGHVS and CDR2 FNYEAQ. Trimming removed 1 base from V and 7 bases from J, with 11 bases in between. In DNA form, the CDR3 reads TGTGCCAGCAGCTTAGAGGTCGCGAGGGAGCAGTACTTC. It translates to CASSLEVAREQYF.

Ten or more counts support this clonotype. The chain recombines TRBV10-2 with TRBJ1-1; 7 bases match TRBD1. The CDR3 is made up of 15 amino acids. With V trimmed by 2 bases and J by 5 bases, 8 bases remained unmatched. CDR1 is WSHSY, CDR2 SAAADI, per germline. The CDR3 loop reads CASSERKGAGTEAFF. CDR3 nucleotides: TGCGCCAGCAGTGAGAGGAAGGGGGCAGGAACTGAAGCTTTCTTT.

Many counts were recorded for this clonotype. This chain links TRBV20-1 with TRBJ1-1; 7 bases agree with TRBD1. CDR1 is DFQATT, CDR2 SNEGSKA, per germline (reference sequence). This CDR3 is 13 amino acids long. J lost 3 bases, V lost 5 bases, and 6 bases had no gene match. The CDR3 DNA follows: TGCAGTGCTTATGTGACAGGGCACACTGAAGCTTTCTTT. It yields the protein CSAYVTGHTEAFF.

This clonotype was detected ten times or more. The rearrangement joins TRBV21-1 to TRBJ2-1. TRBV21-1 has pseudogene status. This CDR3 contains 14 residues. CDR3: CASTVTTLHNEQFF. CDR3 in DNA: TGTGCCAGCACCGTTACTACCCTTCACAATGAGCAGTTCTTC.

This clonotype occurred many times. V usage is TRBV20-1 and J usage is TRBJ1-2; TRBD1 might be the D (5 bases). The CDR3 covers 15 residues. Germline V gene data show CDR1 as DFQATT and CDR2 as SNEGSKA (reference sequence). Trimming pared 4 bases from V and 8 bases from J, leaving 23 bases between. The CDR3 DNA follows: TGCAGTGCTACTCAAAACCCGGGACCGCCCCGGGGCTACACCTTC. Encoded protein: CSATQNPGPPRGYTF.

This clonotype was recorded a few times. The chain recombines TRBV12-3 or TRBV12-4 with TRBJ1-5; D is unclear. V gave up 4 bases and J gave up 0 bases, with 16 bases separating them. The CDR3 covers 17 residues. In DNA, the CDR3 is TGTGCCAGCAGTTCGGGTAGCAGGCGTGATAGCAATCAGCCCCAGCATTTT. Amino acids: CASSSGSRRDSNQPQHF.

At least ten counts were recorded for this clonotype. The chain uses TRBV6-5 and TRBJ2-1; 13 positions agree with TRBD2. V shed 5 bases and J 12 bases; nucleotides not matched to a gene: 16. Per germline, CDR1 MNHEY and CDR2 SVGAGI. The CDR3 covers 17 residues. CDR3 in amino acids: CASSRTRTSGGASGQFF. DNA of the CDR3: TGTGCCAGCAGTCGAACCCGAACTAGCGGGGGGGCCTCTGGGCAGTTCTTC.

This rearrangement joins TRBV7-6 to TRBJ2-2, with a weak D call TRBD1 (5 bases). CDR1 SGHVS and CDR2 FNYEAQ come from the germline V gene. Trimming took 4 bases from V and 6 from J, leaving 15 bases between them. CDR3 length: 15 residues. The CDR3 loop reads CASSSQRGPAGELFF. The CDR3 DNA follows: TGTGCCAGCAGCTCCCAAAGGGGTCCGGCCGGGGAGCTGTTTTTT.

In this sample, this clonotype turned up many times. CDR3: CASSLMAESSGNTIYF. The CDR3 DNA follows: TGTGCCAGCAGCTTAATGGCGGAAAGCTCTGGAAACACCATATATTTT. The gene calls are TRBV7-2 and TRBJ1-3; D is unresolved. The CDR3 is 16 residues long. Germline-derived CDR1 and CDR2 are SGHTA and FQGNSA. Trimming cost V 2 bases and J 0 bases, with 11 bases left between them.

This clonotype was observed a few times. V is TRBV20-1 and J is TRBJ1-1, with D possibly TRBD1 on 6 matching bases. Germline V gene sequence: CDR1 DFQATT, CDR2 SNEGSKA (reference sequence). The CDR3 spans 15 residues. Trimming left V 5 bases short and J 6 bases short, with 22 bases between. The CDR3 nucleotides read TGCAGTGCTGGCCTCGGGGGGGCTGAATATTCTGAAGCTTTCTTT. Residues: CSAGLGGAEYSEAFF.

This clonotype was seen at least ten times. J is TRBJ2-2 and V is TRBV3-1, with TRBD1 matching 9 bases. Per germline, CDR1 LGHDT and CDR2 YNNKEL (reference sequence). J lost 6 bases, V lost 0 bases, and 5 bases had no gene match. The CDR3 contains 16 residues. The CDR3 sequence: CASSQERGTGPGELFF. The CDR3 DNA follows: TGTGCCAGCAGCCAAGAACGTGGGACAGGGCCCGGGGAGCTGTTTTTT.

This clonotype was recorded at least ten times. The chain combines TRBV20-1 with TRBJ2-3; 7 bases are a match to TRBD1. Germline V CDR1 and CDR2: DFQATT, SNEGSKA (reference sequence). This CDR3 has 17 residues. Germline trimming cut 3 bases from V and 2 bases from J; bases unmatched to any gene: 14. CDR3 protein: CSARTERDSGFTDTQYF. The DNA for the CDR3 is TGCAGTGCTAGGACGGAGAGGGACAGTGGATTCACAGATACGCAGTATTTT.

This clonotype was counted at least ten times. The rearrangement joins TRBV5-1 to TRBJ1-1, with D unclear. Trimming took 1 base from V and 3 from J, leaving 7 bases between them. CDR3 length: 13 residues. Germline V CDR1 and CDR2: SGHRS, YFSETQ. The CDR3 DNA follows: TGCGCCAGCAGCTTGTCGAGTGACACTGAAGCTTTCTTT. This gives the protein CASSLSSDTEAFF. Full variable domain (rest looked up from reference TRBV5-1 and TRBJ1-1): KAGVTQTPRYLIKTRGQQVTLSCSPISGHRSVSWYQQTPGQGLQFLFEYFSETQRNKGNFPGRFSGRQFSNSRSEMNVSTLELGDSALYLCASSLSSDTEAFFGQGTRLTVV.

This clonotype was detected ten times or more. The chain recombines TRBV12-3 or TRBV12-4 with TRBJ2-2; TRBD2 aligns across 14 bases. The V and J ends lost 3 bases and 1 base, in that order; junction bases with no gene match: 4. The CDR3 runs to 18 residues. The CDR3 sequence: CASSFGGLAGGNTGELFF. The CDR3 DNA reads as TGTGCCAGCAGTTTCGGCGGACTAGCGGGGGGGAACACCGGGGAGCTGTTTTTT.

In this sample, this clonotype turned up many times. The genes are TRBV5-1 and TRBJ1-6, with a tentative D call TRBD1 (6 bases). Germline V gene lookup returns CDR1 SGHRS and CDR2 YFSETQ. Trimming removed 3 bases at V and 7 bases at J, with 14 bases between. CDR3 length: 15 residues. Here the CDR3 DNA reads TGCGCCAGCAGCTCCCGACAGGCCGAGAATTCACCCCTCCACTTT. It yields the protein CASSSRQAENSPLHF. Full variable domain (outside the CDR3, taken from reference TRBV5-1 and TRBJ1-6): KAGVTQTPRYLIKTRGQQVTLSCSPISGHRSVSWYQQTPGQGLQFLFEYFSETQRNKGNFPGRFSGRQFSNSRSEMNVSTLELGDSALYLCASSSRQAENSPLHFGNGTRLTVT.

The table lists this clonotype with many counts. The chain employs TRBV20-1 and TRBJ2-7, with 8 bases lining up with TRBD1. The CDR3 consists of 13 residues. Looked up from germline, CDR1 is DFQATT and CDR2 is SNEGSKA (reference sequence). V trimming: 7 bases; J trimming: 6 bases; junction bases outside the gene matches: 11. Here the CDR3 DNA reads TGCAGTGTTTCGGGGAGGACAGGGCTCGAGCAGTACTTC. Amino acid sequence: CSVSGRTGLEQYF.

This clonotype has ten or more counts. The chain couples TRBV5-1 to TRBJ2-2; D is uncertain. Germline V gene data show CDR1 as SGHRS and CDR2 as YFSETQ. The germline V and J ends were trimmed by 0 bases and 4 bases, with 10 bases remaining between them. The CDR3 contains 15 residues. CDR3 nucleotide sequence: TGCGCCAGCAGCTTGGTATCAGGCTCCACCGGGGAGCTGTTTTTT. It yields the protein CASSLVSGSTGELFF.

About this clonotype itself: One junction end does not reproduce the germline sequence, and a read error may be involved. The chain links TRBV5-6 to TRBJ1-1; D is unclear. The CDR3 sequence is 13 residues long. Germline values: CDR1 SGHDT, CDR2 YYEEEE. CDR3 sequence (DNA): TGTGCTAGCAGCTTGAATTGGAACACTGAAGCTTGCTTT. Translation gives CASSLNWNTEACF.

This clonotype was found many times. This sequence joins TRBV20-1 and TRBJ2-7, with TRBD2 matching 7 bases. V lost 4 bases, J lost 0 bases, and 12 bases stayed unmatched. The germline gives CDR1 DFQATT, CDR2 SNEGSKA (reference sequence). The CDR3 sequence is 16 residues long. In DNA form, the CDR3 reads TGCAGTGCTATCGGGGTAGCGGGCGTCAGCTCCTACGAGCAGTACTTC. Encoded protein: CSAIGVAGVSSYEQYF.

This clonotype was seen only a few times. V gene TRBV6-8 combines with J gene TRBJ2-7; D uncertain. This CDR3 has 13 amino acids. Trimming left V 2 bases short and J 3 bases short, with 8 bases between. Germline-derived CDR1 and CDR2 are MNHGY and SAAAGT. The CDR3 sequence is CASSYRKHYEQYF. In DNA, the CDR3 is TGTGCCAGCAGTTACAGGAAACACTACGAGCAGTACTTC.

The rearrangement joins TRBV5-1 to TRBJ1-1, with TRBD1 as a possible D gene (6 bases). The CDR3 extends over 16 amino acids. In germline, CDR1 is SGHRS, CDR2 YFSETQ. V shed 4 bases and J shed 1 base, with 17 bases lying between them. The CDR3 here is CASSPHLTGRNTEAFF. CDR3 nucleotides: TGCGCCAGCAGCCCCCACCTGACAGGCCGGAACACTGAAGCTTTCTTT.

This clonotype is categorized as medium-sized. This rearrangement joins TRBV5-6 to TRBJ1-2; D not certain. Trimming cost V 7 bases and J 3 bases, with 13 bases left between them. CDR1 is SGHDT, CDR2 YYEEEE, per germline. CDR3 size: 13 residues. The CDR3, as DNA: TGTGCCAGCGGTTGGGATACGGACTATGGCTACACCTTC. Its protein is CASGWDTDYGYTF.

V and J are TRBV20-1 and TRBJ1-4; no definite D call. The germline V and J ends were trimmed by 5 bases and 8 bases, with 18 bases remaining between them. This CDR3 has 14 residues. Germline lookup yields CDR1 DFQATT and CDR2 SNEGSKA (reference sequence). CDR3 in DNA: TGCAGTGCTCAAAGTCAGCAGTTACGAGAAAAACTGTTTTTT. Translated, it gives CSAQSQQLREKLFF.

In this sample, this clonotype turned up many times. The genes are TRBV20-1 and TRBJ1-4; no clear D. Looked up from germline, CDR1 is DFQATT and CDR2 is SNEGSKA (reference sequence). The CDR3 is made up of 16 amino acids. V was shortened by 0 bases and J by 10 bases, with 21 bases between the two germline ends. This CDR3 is CSARESRFTNTGKLFF. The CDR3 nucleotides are TGCAGTGCTAGAGAAAGTAGGTTCACGAATACTGGAAAACTGTTTTTT.

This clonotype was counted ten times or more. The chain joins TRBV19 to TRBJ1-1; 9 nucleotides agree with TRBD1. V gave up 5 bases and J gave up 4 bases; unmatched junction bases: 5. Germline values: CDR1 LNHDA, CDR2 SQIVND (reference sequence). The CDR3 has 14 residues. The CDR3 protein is CASSQGTGITEAFF. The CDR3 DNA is TGTGCCAGTAGTCAAGGGACAGGGATCACTGAAGCTTTCTTT. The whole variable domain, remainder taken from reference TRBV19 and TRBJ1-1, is DGGITQSPKYLFRKEGQNVTLSCEQNLNHDAMYWYRQDPGQGLRLIYYSQIVNDFQKGDIAEGYSVSREKKESFPLTVTSAQKNPTAFYLCASSQGTGITEAFFGQGTRLTVV.

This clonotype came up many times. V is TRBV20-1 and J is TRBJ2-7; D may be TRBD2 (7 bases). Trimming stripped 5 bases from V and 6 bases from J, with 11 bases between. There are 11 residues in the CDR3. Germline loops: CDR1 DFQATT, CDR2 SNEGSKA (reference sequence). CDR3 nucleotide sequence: TGCAGTGCTCCCCGGGGGGCCGAGCAGTACTTC. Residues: CSAPRGAEQYF.

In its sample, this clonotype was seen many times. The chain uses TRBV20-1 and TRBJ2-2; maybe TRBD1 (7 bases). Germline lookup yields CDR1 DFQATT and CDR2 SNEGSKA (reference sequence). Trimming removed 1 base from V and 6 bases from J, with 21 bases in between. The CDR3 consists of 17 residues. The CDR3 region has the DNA TGCAGTGCTAGAGGTCTGCGTCTTTCAGGGGGGTCCGGGGAGCTGTTTTTT. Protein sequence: CSARGLRLSGGSGELFF.

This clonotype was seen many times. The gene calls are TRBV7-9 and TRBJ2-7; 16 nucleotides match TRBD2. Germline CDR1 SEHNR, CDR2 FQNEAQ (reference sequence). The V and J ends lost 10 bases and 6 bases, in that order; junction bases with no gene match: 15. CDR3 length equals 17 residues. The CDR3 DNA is TGTGCCACTTCATCCGGGACTAGCGGGGGGGTCTCTGGCGAGCAGTACTTC. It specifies CATSSGTSGGVSGEQYF.